This note documents a single TCR beta chain sequence. Germline V CDR1 and CDR2: SGHDT, YYEEEE. The V end lost 5 bases, the J end lost 7 bases, and 13 bases lay between the germline ends. This CDR3 has 13 residues. Authors' methods: Researchers report that nucleated cell counts were estimated from reference gene primer amplification. This table comes from immunoSEQ multiplex PCR, and its TCRdb copy is limited to in-frame clones, with some not included. The V and J calls and clone size were taken over from that table, and D and trimming were inferred from the DNA. The sample lists 390,000 or so clones, 70% to 90% occurring once. These data come from a study of blood T cell repertoires in COVID-19. Study background: Samples taken during acute and convalescent COVID-19 were collected in the United States, Italy and Spain. From T cells, B-cell-depleted T cells, or PBMCs came the material, which was cDNA or gDNA.

Seattle's cohort entered during active infection and was followed longitudinally. This clonotype originated in a woman under 40 with COVID-19, enrolled during active disease. The chain recombines TRBV5-6 with TRBJ2-1; D might be TRBD2 (6 bases). The sequenced sample was peripheral blood. The CDR3 here is CASSPAGRNEQFF. The CDR3, as DNA: TGTGCCAGCAGTCCGGCGGGGAGGAATGAGCAGTTCTTC.